Presented here are 20 T cell receptor beta chains from one specimen sequenced in a study of early T cells in non-severe SARS-CoV-2 infection (dated by TCRdb to the early 2020s). Library preparation was by 5' RACE. Sequencing instrument: NextSeq 500. The public reads were quality trimmed at Q25 with fastp and then assembled into clones with MiXCR by TCRdb, keeping productive beta chains. Duplicate CDR3 protein sequences are folded into a single record with the most common DNA and genes. Recorded for this sample are about 50,000 distinct CDR3 sequences; roughly 10% of them occurred a single time. The ten top clones hold approximately 15% of the sample. The sample was whole blood. These receptors were obtained from an adult who was a healthcare worker with PCR-confirmed SARS-CoV-2 infection or an uninfected control (not recorded which).

The table lists this clonotype with many counts. The V gene is TRBV10-2, the J gene TRBJ2-7; D not resolved. V dropped 1 base and J dropped 5 bases, with 0 bases sitting between them. Germline CDR1 reads WSHSY; CDR2 reads SAAADI. There are 10 residues in the CDR3. CDR3 DNA: TGCGCCAGCAGTGAGTACGAGCAGTACTTC. Translating it yields CASSEYEQYF.

In this sample, this clonotype turned up many times. This chain uses TRBV3-1 with TRBJ2-7; either TRBD1 or TRBD2 may fit D (6 bases each). Germline loops: CDR1 LGHDT, CDR2 YNNKEL (reference sequence). V gave up 1 base and J gave up 2 bases, with 12 bases separating them. This CDR3 is built from 15 residues. CDR3 bases: TGTGCCAGCAGCCAAGGGGGGGCCATAGCCTACGAGCAGTACTTC. It translates to CASSQGGAIAYEQYF.

This clonotype appeared many times. The chain links TRBV11-3 to TRBJ2-5; D may be TRBD1 (6 bases). The CDR3 runs to 14 residues. Germline V gene data show CDR1 as SGHNT and CDR2 as YENEEA. The germline V and J ends were trimmed by 10 bases and 2 bases, with 17 bases remaining between them. The CDR3 DNA is TGTGCCAACATGTCAGGGGTTTGGCAAGAGACCCAGTACTTC. As protein: CANMSGVWQETQYF.

This clonotype was detected only a few times. The rearrangement uses TRBV3-1 and TRBJ2-5; 8 positions match TRBD2. V trimming: 1 base; J trimming: 5 bases; junction bases outside the gene matches: 6. CDR1 is LGHDT, CDR2 YNNKEL, per germline (reference sequence). CDR3 length: 15 residues. For the CDR3, the DNA is TGTGCCAGCAGCCAAGCGGGAGGGCTTACGGAGACCCAGTACTTC. It specifies CASSQAGGLTETQYF.

The V call is TRBV28, the J call TRBJ2-7; 12 bases are a match to TRBD2. The V gene's germline CDR1 is MDHEN and CDR2 SYDVKM. The CDR3 is 19 amino acids. V shed 1 base and J 5 bases; nucleotides not matched to a gene: 15. CDR3 sequence: CASSLYSRLAGVPAHEQYF. The CDR3 DNA follows: TGTGCCAGCAGTTTATACTCCCGACTAGCGGGGGTCCCCGCCCACGAGCAGTACTTC. Complete variable domain (other parts from reference TRBV28 and TRBJ2-7): DVKVTQSSRYLVKRTGEKVFLECVQDMDHENMFWYRQDPGLGLRLIYFSYDVKMKEKGDIPEGYSVSREKKERFSLILESASTNQTSMYLCASSLYSRLAGVPAHEQYFGPGTRLTVT.

This chain uses TRBV12-3 or TRBV12-4 with TRBJ2-7, with D tentatively TRBD1 (5 bases). V was shortened by 1 base and J by 7 bases, with 20 bases between the two germline ends. CDR3 length equals 16 residues. DNA for the CDR3: TGTGCCAGCAGTTTAGTTGTTACAGGTGGATTGGGTGAGCAGTACTTC. As protein: CASSLVVTGGLGEQYF.

This clonotype was counted many times. The V and J genes are TRBV29-1 and TRBJ2-6; D is unclear. V was clipped by 5 bases and J by 4 bases, with 9 bases between them. The CDR3 sequence is 13 residues long. Per the germline V gene, CDR1 is SQVTM and CDR2 is ANQGSEA. CDR3 sequence: CSVRAAGANVLTF. CDR3 DNA sequence: TGCAGCGTTCGAGCTGCCGGGGCCAACGTCCTGACTTTC.

This clonotype was recorded at least ten times. The chain employs TRBV12-3 or TRBV12-4 and TRBJ2-7; TRBD1 matches 10 bases. V lost 3 bases, J lost 7 bases, and 6 bases stayed unmatched. This CDR3 has 14 amino acids. The CDR3 protein is CASSLRQGAEEQYF. In nucleotides, the CDR3 is TGTGCCAGCAGTTTGCGACAGGGGGCGGAGGAGCAGTACTTC.

This clonotype has a count of ten or more. V is TRBV6-6 and J is TRBJ1-5; TRBD1 aligns across 7 bases. The trim removed 2 bases at V and 7 bases at J, leaving 14 bases unmatched. The CDR3 is 17 residues long. The germline CDR1 and CDR2 sequences are MNHNY and SVGAGI (reference sequence). The DNA for the CDR3 is TGTGCCAGCAGTTACCTGATGGGACAGCCAAAGGAGCAGCCCCAGCATTTT. Its translation is CASSYLMGQPKEQPQHF.

This clonotype was seen many times. The V call is TRBV11-2, the J call TRBJ2-1; D could derive from TRBD1 or TRBD2 (5 bases each). CDR1 is SGHAT, CDR2 FQNNGV, per germline. The CDR3 contains 16 residues. The ends were cut back, 6 bases at V and 3 bases at J, with 18 bases in the middle. The CDR3 sequence: CASSSLRGAVYNEQFF. The DNA for the CDR3 is TGTGCCAGCAGTTCCTTGAGGGGAGCTGTCTACAATGAGCAGTTCTTC.

This clonotype was recorded at least ten times. The chain combines TRBV29-1 with TRBJ1-2; 7 bases are a match to TRBD1. The CDR3 loop spans 11 amino acids. Per germline, CDR1 SQVTM and CDR2 ANQGSEA. V shed 7 bases, J shed 3 bases, and the junction held 2 bases outside the gene matches. The CDR3 DNA reads TGCAGCGGGGGGACAGACTATGGCTACACCTTC. Amino acid sequence: CSGGTDYGYTF.

At least ten counts were recorded for this clonotype. This rearrangement joins TRBV4-2 to TRBJ2-7; D is unclear. V was cut by 0 bases and J by 2 bases, with 17 bases left in between. CDR3 size: 17 residues. From germline, CDR1 is LGHNA and CDR2 YNFKEQ. DNA of the CDR3: TGTGCCAGCAGCCAAGATAATTCTAGGCGCTACACCTACGAGCAGTACTTC. Its protein product is CASSQDNSRRYTYEQYF.

This clonotype appeared a few times. This chain connects TRBV24-1 to TRBJ2-1; D is perhaps TRBD1 or TRBD2 (5 bases each). Trimming pared 6 bases from V and 8 bases from J, leaving 16 bases between. Per the germline V gene, CDR1 is KGHDR and CDR2 is SFDVKD. CDR3 size: 14 residues. This CDR3 reads CATSPTWGYDEQFF. CDR3 nucleotides: TGTGCCACCAGTCCAACCTGGGGGTACGATGAGCAGTTCTTC.

At least ten counts were recorded for this clonotype. The J gene is TRBJ2-3, the V gene TRBV7-9; D gene uncertain. Trimming shortened V by 8 bases and J by 0 bases, and 6 bases separated the two germline ends. Germline V gives CDR1 SEHNR, CDR2 FQNEAQ (reference sequence). The CDR3 length is 12 residues. The CDR3 protein is CASGVSTDTQYF. Written as DNA, the CDR3 is TGTGCCAGCGGGGTTAGCACAGATACGCAGTATTTT.

This clonotype was counted a few times. V is TRBV5-8 and J is TRBJ1-5; the D gene is possibly TRBD1 (5 bases). The CDR3 totals 13 residues. In germline, CDR1 is SGHTS, CDR2 YDEGEE. The V end lost 5 bases, the J end lost 7 bases, and 13 bases lay between the germline ends. The chain's CDR3 is CASRGVMGQPQHF. The CDR3 DNA sequence: TGTGCCAGCAGGGGGGTTATGGGACAGCCCCAGCATTTT.

This clonotype was counted only a few times. The chain combines TRBV5-6 with TRBJ1-3; unclear D gene. V was trimmed by 4 bases and J by 2 bases, leaving 4 bases between them. The CDR3 totals 12 residues. Germline CDR1 reads SGHDT; CDR2 reads YYEEEE. CDR3 sequence: CASSLTGNTIYF. The CDR3 DNA follows: TGTGCCAGCAGCCTAACTGGAAACACCATATATTTT.

This clonotype was detected many times. V gene TRBV5-1 combines with J gene TRBJ1-3, with 7 bases that match TRBD1. The germline CDR1 and CDR2 sequences are SGHRS and YFSETQ. This CDR3 comprises 15 residues. Unmatched junction bases numbered 8, after V lost 8 bases and J lost 0 bases. This CDR3 is CASPGQRRSGNTIYF. CDR3 in DNA: TGCGCCAGTCCGGGACAGCGACGCTCTGGAAACACCATATATTTT.

In this sample, this clonotype turned up many times. The chain combines TRBV29-1 with TRBJ2-7; TRBD1 might be the D (6 bases). The V end was cut by 6 bases, the J end by 6 bases, with 18 bases between. The CDR3 is 13 residues long. Germline lookup yields CDR1 SQVTM and CDR2 ANQGSEA. CDR3 nucleotides: TGCAGCGTAGTTACAGACAGGCCCCTCGAGCAGTACTTC. Amino acids: CSVVTDRPLEQYF.

This clonotype has only a few counts. This chain connects TRBV7-8 to TRBJ2-5, with 7 bases fitting TRBD1. The ends lost 5 bases at V and 3 bases at J; junction bases unmatched: 6. Germline V gene sequence: CDR1 SGHVS, CDR2 FQNEAQ. This CDR3 comprises 14 residues. The CDR3 DNA reads as TGTGCCAGCAGCAACGGACAGGCAAAAGAGACCCAGTACTTC. It specifies CASSNGQAKETQYF.

The sample holds many counts of this clonotype. CDR3 region: CASSPPGLMDQPQHF. The CDR3 DNA is TGTGCCAGCAGTCCCCCGGGCCTGATGGATCAGCCCCAGCATTTT. The chain has TRBV6-6 and TRBJ1-5, with D unresolved. Trimming cost V 5 bases and J 5 bases, with 16 bases left between them. The CDR3 length is 15 residues. Germline V gene lookup returns CDR1 MNHNY and CDR2 SVGAGI (reference sequence).